This T cell receptor (beta chain) was documented in a study of cytomegalovirus exposure and HLA in healthy donors. Across the study: HLA-typed donors were the source of about 85 million unique TCRs held in an early data release. Whole-study results and caveats: In an earlier analysis, productive rearrangement rates for most beta V segments clustered near 87% or 30%. A highly shared variant cluster was judged a likely technical artifact. Rarity marked most TCR sequences, yet some public TCRs occurred in many donors.

With regard to this clone: Its antigen is as yet unknown.

Primers included in the PCR were 60 Vbeta and 13 Jbeta primers. Profiled with immunoSEQ multiplex PCR; TCRdb holds only in-frame clones, not every one. This sample has about 160,000 clones; about four fifths occur once, and the top ten carry under 6%. The CDR3 spans 16 residues. In germline, CDR1 is SGHVS, CDR2 FQNEAQ. The trim removed 0 bases at V and 4 bases at J, leaving 4 bases unmatched. Sequencing was performed on PBMCs. The V and J genes are TRBV7-8 and TRBJ2-1; 9 bases match TRBD1. This TCR was sampled from a man younger than 40 in good health and CMV-seronegative. CDR3 sequence: CASSLAPGQGYNEQFF. CDR3 coding DNA: TGTGCCAGCAGCTTAGCGCCGGGACAGGGTTACAATGAGCAGTTCTTC. The full variable domain, rest sourced from reference TRBV7-8 and TRBJ2-1, is GAGVSQSPRYKVAKRGQDVALRCDPISGHVSLFWYQQALGQGPEFLTYFQNEAQLDKSGLPSDRFFAERPEGSVSTLKIQRTQQEDSAVYLCASSLAPGQGYNEQFFGPGTRLTVL.